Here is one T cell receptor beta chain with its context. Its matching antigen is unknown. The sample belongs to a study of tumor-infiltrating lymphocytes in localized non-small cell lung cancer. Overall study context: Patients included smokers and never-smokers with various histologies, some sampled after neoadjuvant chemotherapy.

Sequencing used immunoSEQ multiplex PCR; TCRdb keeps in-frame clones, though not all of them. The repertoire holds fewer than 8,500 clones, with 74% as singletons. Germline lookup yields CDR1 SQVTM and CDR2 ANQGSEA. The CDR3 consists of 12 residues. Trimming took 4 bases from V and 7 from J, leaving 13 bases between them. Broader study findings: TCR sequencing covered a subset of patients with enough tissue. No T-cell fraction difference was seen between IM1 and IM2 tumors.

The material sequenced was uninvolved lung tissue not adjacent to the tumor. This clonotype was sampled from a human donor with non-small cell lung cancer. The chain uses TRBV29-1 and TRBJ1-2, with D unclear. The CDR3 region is CSVGVGYGGYTF. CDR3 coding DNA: TGCAGCGTTGGGGTGGGGTATGGTGGCTACACCTTC.